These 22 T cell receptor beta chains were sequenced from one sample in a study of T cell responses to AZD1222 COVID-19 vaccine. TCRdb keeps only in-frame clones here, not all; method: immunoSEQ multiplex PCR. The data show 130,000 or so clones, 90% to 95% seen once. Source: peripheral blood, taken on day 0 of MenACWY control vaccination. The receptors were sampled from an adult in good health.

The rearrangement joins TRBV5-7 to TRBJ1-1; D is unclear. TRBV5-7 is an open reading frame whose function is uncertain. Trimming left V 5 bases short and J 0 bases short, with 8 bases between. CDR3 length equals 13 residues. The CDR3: CASSIAVNTEAFF. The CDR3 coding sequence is TGTGCCAGCAGTATTGCGGTGAACACTGAAGCTTTCTTT.

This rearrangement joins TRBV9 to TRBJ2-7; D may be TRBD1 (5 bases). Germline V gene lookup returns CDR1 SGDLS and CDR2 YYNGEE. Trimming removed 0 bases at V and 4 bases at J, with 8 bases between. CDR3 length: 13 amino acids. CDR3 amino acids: CASSVGQKYEQYF. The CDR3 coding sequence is TGTGCCAGCAGCGTAGGACAGAAGTACGAGCAGTACTTC.

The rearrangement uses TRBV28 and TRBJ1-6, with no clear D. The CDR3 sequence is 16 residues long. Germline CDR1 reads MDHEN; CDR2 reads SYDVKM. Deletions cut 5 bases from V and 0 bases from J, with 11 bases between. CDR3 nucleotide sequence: TGTGCCAGCAGTGATCTCTTTAGCTCCTATAATTCACCCCTCCACTTT. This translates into CASSDLFSSYNSPLHF.

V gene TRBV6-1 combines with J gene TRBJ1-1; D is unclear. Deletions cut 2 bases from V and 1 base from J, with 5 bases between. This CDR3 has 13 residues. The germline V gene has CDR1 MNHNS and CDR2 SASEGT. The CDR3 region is CASSERRNTEAFF. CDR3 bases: TGTGCCAGCAGTGAAAGGAGGAACACTGAAGCTTTCTTT.

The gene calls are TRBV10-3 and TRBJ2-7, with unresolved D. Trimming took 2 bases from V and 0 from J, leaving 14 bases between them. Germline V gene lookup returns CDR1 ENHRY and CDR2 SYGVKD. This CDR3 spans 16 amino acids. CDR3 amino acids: CAISETKRESSYEQYF. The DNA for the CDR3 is TGTGCCATCAGTGAGACGAAGCGTGAGAGCTCCTACGAGCAGTACTTC.

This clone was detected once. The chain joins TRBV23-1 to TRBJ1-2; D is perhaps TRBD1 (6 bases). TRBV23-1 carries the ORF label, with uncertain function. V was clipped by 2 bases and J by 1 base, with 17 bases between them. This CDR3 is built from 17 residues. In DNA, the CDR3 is TGCGCCAGCAGTCAAATAAAAGGGGGGGTCAATAACTATGGCTACACCTTC. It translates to CASSQIKGGVNNYGYTF.

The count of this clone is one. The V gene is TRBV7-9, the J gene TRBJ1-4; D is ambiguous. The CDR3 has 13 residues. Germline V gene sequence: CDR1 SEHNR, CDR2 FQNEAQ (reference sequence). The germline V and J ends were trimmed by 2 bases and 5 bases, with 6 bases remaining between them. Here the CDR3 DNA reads TGTGCCAGCAGCTTACGGGAAAATGAAAAACTGTTTTTT. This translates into CASSLRENEKLFF.

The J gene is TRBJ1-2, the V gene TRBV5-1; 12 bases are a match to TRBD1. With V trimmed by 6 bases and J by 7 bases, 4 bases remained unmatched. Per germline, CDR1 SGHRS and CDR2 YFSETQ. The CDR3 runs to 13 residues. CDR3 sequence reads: CASTGQGALGYTF. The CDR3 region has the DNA TGCGCCAGCACGGGACAGGGGGCCCTTGGCTACACCTTC. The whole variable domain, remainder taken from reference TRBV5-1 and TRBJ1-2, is KAGVTQTPRYLIKTRGQQVTLSCSPISGHRSVSWYQQTPGQGLQFLFEYFSETQRNKGNFPGRFSGRQFSNSRSEMNVSTLELGDSALYLCASTGQGALGYTFGSGTRLTVV.

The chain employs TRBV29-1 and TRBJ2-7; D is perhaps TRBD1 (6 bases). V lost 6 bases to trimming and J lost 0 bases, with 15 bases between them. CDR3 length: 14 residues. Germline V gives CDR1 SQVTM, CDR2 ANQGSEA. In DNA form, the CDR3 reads TGCAGCGTGACCGGGACAACGAGCTCCTACGAGCAGTACTTC. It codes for CSVTGTTSSYEQYF.

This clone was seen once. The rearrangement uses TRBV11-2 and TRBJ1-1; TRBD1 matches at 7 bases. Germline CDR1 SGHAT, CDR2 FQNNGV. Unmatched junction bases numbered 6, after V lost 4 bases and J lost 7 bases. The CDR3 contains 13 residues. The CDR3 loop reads CASSSYRGLEAFF. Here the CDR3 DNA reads TGTGCCAGCAGCTCCTACAGGGGCCTTGAAGCTTTCTTT.

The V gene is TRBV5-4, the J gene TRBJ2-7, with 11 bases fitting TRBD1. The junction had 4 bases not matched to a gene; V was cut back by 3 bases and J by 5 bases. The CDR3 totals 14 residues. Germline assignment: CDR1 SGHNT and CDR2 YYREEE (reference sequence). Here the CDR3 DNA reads TGTGCCAGCAGCTCCAGGACAGGGGGCGACGAGCAGTACTTC. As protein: CASSSRTGGDEQYF.

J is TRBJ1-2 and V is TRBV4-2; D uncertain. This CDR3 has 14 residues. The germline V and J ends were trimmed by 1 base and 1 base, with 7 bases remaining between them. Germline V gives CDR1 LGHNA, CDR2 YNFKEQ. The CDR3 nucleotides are TGTGCCAGCAGCCAAGGGCCAGTTAACTATGGCTACACCTTC. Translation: CASSQGPVNYGYTF.

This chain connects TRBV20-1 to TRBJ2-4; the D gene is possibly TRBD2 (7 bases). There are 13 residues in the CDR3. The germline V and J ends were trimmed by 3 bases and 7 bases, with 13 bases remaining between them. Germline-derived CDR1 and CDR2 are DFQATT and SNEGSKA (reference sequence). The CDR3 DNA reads TGCAGTGCTAGTGGGGCGGGGGCGAACATTCAGTACTTC. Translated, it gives CSASGAGANIQYF.

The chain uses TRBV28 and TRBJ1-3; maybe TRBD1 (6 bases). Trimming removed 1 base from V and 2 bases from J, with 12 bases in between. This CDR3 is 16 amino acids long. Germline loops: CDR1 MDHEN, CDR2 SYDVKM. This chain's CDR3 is CASSLYTGRAGNTIYF. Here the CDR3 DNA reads TGTGCCAGCAGTTTATATACAGGGAGGGCTGGAAACACCATATATTTT.

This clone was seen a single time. The CDR3 here is CASSLAGTHTEAFF. The CDR3 DNA follows: TGTGCCAGCAGTTTAGCAGGCACACACACTGAAGCTTTCTTT. V is TRBV27 and J is TRBJ1-1; D gene unclear. The germline V gene has CDR1 MNHEY and CDR2 SMNVEV (reference sequence). V lost 2 bases to trimming and J lost 3 bases, with 10 bases between them. This CDR3 has 14 amino acids.

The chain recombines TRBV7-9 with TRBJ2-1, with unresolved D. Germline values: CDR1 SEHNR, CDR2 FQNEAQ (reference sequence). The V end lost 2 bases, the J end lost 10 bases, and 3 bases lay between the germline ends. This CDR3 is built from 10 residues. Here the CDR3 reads CASSLQEQFF. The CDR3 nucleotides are TGTGCCAGCAGCTTACAGGAGCAGTTCTTC. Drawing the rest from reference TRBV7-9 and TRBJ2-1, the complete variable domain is DTGVSQNPRHKITKRGQNVTFRCDPISEHNRLYWYRQTLGQGPEFLTYFQNEAQLEKSRLLSDRFSAERPKGSFSTLEIQRTEQGDSAMYLCASSLQEQFFGPGTRLTVL.

The CDR3 region is CANGQGMAEAFF. The CDR3, as DNA: TGTGCCAACGGACAGGGGATGGCTGAAGCTTTCTTT. The chain is built from TRBV15 and TRBJ1-1; 9 positions agree with TRBD1. The CDR3 is 12 residues long. Germline V gene sequence: CDR1 LNHNV, CDR2 YYDKDF (reference sequence). V lost 10 bases to trimming and J lost 6 bases; unmatched junction nucleotides: 6.

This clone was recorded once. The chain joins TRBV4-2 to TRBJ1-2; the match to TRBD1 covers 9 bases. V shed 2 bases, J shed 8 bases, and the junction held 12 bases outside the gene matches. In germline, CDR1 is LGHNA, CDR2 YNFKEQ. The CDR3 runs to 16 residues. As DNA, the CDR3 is TGTGCCAGCAGCCAAATTAATCTACAGGGGGCGGGCGGCTACACCTTC. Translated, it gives CASSQINLQGAGGYTF.

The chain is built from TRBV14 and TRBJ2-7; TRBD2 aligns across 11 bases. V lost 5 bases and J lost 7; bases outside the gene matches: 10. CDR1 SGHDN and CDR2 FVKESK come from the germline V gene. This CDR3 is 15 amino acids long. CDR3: CASSEALAGVVEQYF. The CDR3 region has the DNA TGTGCCAGCAGCGAAGCACTAGCGGGAGTGGTTGAGCAGTACTTC.

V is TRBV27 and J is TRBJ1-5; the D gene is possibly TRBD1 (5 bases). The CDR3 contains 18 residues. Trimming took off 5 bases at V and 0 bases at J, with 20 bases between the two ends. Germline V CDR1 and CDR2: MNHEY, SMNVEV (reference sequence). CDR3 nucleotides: TGTGCCAGCAGTCCTCGCTTAACAGGTCTCTATAGCAATCAGCCCCAGCATTTT. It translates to CASSPRLTGLYSNQPQHF.

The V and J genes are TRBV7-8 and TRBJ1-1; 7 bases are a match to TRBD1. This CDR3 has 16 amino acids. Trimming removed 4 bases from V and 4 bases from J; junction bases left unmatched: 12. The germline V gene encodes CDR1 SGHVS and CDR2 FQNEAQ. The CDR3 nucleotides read TGTGCCAGCAGCTCCACAGGGGCAGGATCCGGCACTGAAGCTTTCTTT. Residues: CASSSTGAGSGTEAFF.

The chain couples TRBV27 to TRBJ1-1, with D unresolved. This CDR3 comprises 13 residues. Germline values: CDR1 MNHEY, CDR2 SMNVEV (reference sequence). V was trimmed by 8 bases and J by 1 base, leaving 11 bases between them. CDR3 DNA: TGTGCCAGCGCTACTGTGCAGAACACTGAAGCTTTCTTT. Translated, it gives CASATVQNTEAFF.